These 13 T cell receptor beta chains were all obtained from the same sample, sequenced in a study of control samples from healthy donors and cancer patients (dated by TCRdb to 2020 to 2021). The library came from the immunoSEQ multiplex PCR assay. Imported from immuneACCESS, the table was reduced by TCRdb to in-frame sequences with V and J called. These copies leave out some clones; in studies compared against another copy, an unresolved V gene accounts for under half, and the cause of the remainder is not known. The sample data list some 200,000 clones, and about 93% of these were observed just once. About 1.5% of the sample is taken by the ten largest. The sequencing input was blood. These receptors were obtained from a man aged 18 to 35 in good health.

CDR3 sequence (DNA): TGTGCCAGCAGTGAAGACCCCCCACAGGGCGGGGATGAGCAGTTCTTC. Its translation is CASSEDPPQGGDEQFF. The gene calls are TRBV6-1 and TRBJ2-1; D may be TRBD1 or TRBD2 (6 bases each). V lost 1 base, J lost 8 bases, and 18 bases lay in between. This CDR3 is 16 amino acids long. In germline, CDR1 is MNHNS, CDR2 SASEGT.

The rearrangement uses TRBV9 and TRBJ1-5; 9 bases align to TRBD1. Germline values: CDR1 SGDLS, CDR2 YYNGEE. This CDR3 is 15 amino acids long. V was pared by 3 bases and J by 3 bases, with 4 bases of the junction left unmatched. In nucleotides, the CDR3 is TGTGCCAGCAGCGCGGGACAGGGCTTCAATCAGCCCCAGCATTTT. Amino acids: CASSAGQGFNQPQHF.

The chain joins TRBV19 to TRBJ1-4; the D is unclear. Germline CDR1 and CDR2: LNHDA and SQIVND (reference sequence). V was pared by 9 bases and J by 4 bases, with 12 bases between. This CDR3 is built from 13 residues. CDR3 bases: TGTGCCAGCGTAGGAAAGGGTAATGAAAAACTGTTTTTT. Translated, it gives CASVGKGNEKLFF.

The chain links TRBV5-1 to TRBJ2-1; D remains unclear. The V end lost 0 bases, the J end lost 1 base, and 5 bases lay between the germline ends. The CDR3 is 14 amino acids. Germline V lookup: CDR1 SGHRS, CDR2 YFSETQ. CDR3 region: CASSLGASYNEQFF. In DNA, the CDR3 is TGCGCCAGCAGCTTGGGAGCGTCCTACAATGAGCAGTTCTTC. The entire variable domain, with the rest obtained from reference TRBV5-1 and TRBJ2-1, is as follows: KAGVTQTPRYLIKTRGQQVTLSCSPISGHRSVSWYQQTPGQGLQFLFEYFSETQRNKGNFPGRFSGRQFSNSRSEMNVSTLELGDSALYLCASSLGASYNEQFFGPGTRLTVL.

V gene TRBV28 combines with J gene TRBJ2-3; a weak D match, TRBD1 (6 bases). The CDR3 runs to 15 residues. V lost 4 bases, J lost 2 bases, and 13 bases lay in between. In germline, CDR1 is MDHEN, CDR2 SYDVKM. DNA of the CDR3: TGTGCCAGCAGTTCTCAGGGGTTTGACACAGATACGCAGTATTTT. Translation gives CASSSQGFDTDTQYF.

The chain links TRBV6-2 or TRBV6-3 to TRBJ2-7; the D is unclear. The CDR3 has 16 amino acids. CDR1 is MNHEY, CDR2 SVGEGT, per germline. V was pared by 2 bases and J by 0 bases, with 14 bases between. The CDR3 sequence is CASSYGSTTFSYEQYF. CDR3 DNA sequence: TGTGCCAGCAGTTACGGAAGTACAACGTTCTCCTACGAGCAGTACTTC.

The V and J genes are TRBV7-2 and TRBJ2-7; 7 nucleotides line up with TRBD1. V shed 5 bases and J 4 bases; nucleotides not matched to a gene: 8. This CDR3 is built from 14 residues. The germline V gene encodes CDR1 SGHTA and CDR2 FQGNSA. The CDR3 protein is CASSPQTGTYEQYF. DNA for the CDR3: TGTGCCAGCAGCCCCCAGACAGGGACGTACGAGCAGTACTTC.

The rearrangement joins TRBV12-5 to TRBJ2-2, with D possibly being TRBD2 (6 bases). The CDR3 is 13 amino acids. V lost 5 bases and J 6 bases, leaving 10 bases between the germline ends. CDR1 and CDR2 from the germline V gene are LGHNT and FRNRAP. The CDR3 nucleotides read TGTGCTAGTGGTCCGGACTACCCCGGGGAGCTGTTTTTT. This gives the protein CASGPDYPGELFF.

The chain joins TRBV5-1 to TRBJ2-5, with 9 bases matching TRBD1. This CDR3 contains 14 residues. The V gene end was trimmed by 0 bases and the J gene end by 5 bases; junction bases not matched to a gene: 2. CDR1 is SGHRS and CDR2 is YFSETQ in the germline V gene. CDR3 amino acids: CASSLETGGETQYF. CDR3 in DNA: TGCGCCAGCAGCTTGGAGACAGGGGGTGAGACCCAGTACTTC.

This chain uses TRBV12-3 or TRBV12-4 with TRBJ1-6, with a tentative D call TRBD1 (6 bases). Trimming shortened V by 5 bases and J by 9 bases, and 11 bases separated the two germline ends. CDR3 length: 13 residues. CDR3 amino acids: CASSRNRASPLHF. CDR3 bases: TGTGCCAGCAGTCGAAACAGGGCTTCACCCCTCCACTTT.

The chain recombines TRBV24-1 with TRBJ2-1; 8 bases fit TRBD2. Germline V gives CDR1 KGHDR, CDR2 SFDVKD. The CDR3 spans 16 residues. Trimming removed 1 base from V and 3 bases from J; junction bases left unmatched: 4. CDR3 amino acids: CATSDFRAGVYNEQFF. CDR3 coding DNA: TGTGCCACCAGTGATTTTCGAGCGGGGGTCTACAATGAGCAGTTCTTC.

The chain recombines TRBV5-8 with TRBJ2-1, with 7 bases lining up with TRBD2. Trimming removed 3 bases from V and 7 bases from J; junction bases left unmatched: 10. Germline loops: CDR1 SGHTS, CDR2 YDEGEE. The CDR3 consists of 15 residues. The CDR3 DNA sequence: TGTGCCAGCAGCTCCCGGGAGCGGGGTGAGAATGAGCAGTTCTTC. Translated: CASSSRERGENEQFF.

J is TRBJ1-1 and V is TRBV9; D unclear. V was pared by 3 bases and J by 3 bases, with 9 bases between. The germline gives CDR1 SGDLS, CDR2 YYNGEE. This CDR3 has 13 residues. CDR3 protein: CASSALEDTEAFF. The CDR3 region has the DNA TGTGCCAGCAGCGCCCTAGAGGACACTGAAGCTTTCTTT. Drawing the rest from reference TRBV9 and TRBJ1-1, the complete variable domain is DSGVTQTPKHLITATGQRVTLRCSPRSGDLSVYWYQQSLDQGLQFLIQYYNGEERAKGNILERFSAQQFPDLHSELNLSSLELGDSALYFCASSALEDTEAFFGQGTRLTVV.